In this sample, the clone carrying this TCR beta chain turned up once. This CDR3 has 15 amino acids. Germline values: CDR1 LGHNA, CDR2 YNFKEQ. V lost 0 bases and J lost 3; bases outside the gene matches: 3. The data belong to a study of technical replicates of blood from a handful of donors. Measured with immunoSEQ multiplex PCR; TCRdb has only the in-frame clones, and not every one. This table holds around 62,000 clones, about 98% found once. The V and J genes are TRBV4-2 and TRBJ2-3, with TRBD2 matching 7 bases. This TCR was sampled from a human donor in good health. Sequencing was performed on T cells isolated from PBMCs. For the CDR3, the DNA is TGTGCCAGCAGCCAAGACCCGGGAGGAACAGATACGCAGTATTTT. This sequence encodes CASSQDPGGTDTQYF.